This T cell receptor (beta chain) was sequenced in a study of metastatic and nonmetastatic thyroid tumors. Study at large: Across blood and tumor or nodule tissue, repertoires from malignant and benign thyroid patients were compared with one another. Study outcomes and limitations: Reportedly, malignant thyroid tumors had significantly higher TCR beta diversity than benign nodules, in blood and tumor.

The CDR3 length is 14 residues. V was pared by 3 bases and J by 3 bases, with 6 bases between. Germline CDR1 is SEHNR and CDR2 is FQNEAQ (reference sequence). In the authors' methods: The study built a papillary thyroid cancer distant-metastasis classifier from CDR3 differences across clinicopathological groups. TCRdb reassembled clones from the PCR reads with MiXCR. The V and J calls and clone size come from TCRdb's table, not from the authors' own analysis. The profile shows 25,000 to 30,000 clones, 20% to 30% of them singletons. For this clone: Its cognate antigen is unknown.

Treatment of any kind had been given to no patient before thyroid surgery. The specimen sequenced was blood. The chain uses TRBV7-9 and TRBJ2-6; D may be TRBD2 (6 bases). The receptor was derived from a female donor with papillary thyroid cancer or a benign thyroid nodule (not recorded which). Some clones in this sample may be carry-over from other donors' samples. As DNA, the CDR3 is TGTGCCAGCAGCTTCGGGGGTGGGGCCAACGTCCTGACTTTC. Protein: CASSFGGGANVLTF.